The source of this T cell receptor beta chain is a study of cytomegalovirus exposure and HLA in healthy donors. Overall study context: Early on, a data release was issued that held some 85 million unique TCRs from HLA-typed donors. Caucasian-associated ancestry cluster membership applied to approximately 81% of 300 to 450 genotyped donors. General study results and limits: Accurate predictions that matched the HLA-A and HLA-B alleles of most subjects were reportedly made from TCR beta sequences. The classifier reportedly diagnosed cytomegalovirus status with high specificity and sensitivity.

This CDR3 region has 15 residues. CDR1 and CDR2 from the germline V gene are MNHEY and SVGAGI. The V gene lost 0 bases and the J gene lost 8 bases, with 13 bases spanning the gap. It was with 60 Vbeta and 13 Jbeta primers that the PCR ran. Sequenced by immunoSEQ multiplex PCR; TCRdb stores in-frame clones only, minus some. This repertoire comprises tens of thousands of clones; its ten largest clones make up roughly 3.8%. To note about this clone: Its antigen is undetermined.

This chain links TRBV6-5 with TRBJ1-4; a weak D match, TRBD1 (6 bases). The TCR comes from a female donor in good health and CMV-seropositive. The material sequenced was PBMCs. CDR3 bases: TGTGCCAGCAGTTACTCGATGGGGGGGCGGGAAAAACTGTTTTTT. This sequence encodes CASSYSMGGREKLFF.